This record concerns one T cell receptor (beta chain) sequence. The antigen remains undetermined. Sequenced by immunoSEQ multiplex PCR; TCRdb stores in-frame clones only, minus some. The sample shows some 64,000 clones, 92% of them seen only once. The V end lost 2 bases, the J end lost 2 bases, and 7 bases lay between the germline ends. The CDR3 has 14 residues. Germline V gene sequence: CDR1 MNHEY, CDR2 SMNVEV (reference sequence). This entry belongs to a study of OX40 agonist ivuxolimab in advanced cancers. Study-level information: Mean age around 60 years, range roughly 23 to 79; roughly 82% male.

Study outcomes and limitations: CD8+ T cells (on average) carried more expanded clones than CD4+ T cells.

The chain uses TRBV27 and TRBJ1-5; D remains ambiguous. The source material was CD4+ or CD8+ T cells sorted from blood, sampled in a trial of the OX40 agonist ivuxolimab. This TCR came from an adult with an advanced solid tumor such as melanoma, head and neck, liver or kidney cancer. CDR3 sequence: CASSLVGGNQPQHF. As DNA, the CDR3 is TGTGCCAGCAGTTTAGTCGGAGGCAATCAGCCCCAGCATTTT.